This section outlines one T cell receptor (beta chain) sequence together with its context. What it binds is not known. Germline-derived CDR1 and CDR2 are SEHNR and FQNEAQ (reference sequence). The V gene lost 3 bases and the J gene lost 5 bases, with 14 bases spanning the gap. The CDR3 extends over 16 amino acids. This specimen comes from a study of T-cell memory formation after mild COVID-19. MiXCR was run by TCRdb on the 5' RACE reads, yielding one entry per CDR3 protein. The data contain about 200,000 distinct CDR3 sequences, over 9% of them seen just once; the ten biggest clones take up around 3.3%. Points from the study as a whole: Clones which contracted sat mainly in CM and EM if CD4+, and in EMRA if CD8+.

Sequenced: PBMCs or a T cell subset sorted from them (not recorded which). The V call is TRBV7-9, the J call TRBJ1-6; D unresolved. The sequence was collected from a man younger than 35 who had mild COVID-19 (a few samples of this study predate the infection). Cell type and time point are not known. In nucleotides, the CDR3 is TGTGCCAGCAGCTTGTCAGCCCCGTCCCATAATTCACCCCTCCACTTT. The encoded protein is CASSLSAPSHNSPLHF.